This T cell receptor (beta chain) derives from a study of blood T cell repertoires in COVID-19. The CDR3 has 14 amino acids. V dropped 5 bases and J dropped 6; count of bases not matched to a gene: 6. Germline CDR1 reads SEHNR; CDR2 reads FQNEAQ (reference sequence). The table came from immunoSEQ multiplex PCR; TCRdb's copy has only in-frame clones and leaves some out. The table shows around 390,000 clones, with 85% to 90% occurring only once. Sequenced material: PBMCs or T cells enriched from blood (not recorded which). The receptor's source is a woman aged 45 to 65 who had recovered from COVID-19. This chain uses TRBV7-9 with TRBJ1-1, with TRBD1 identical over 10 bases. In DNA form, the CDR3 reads TGTGCCAGCAGCCCGAGACAGGGGGCCGCTGAAGCTTTCTTT. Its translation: CASSPRQGAAEAFF.